This T cell receptor beta chain was identified in a study of cytomegalovirus exposure and HLA in healthy donors. Study-level points and caveats: With further analysis later on, most CMV-associated TCR beta chains appeared HLA-restricted. An assumption of roughly uniform sequencing depth across donors underlay the presence/absence analyses.

The CDR3 has 16 amino acids. The V segment lost 2 bases and the J segment 4 bases; nucleotides outside the gene matches: 5. Germline-derived CDR1 and CDR2 are SGHTA and FQGNSA. Nominally healthy donors provided the samples, though records likely missed some immune exposures. PCR involved 60 Vbeta and 13 Jbeta primers. Produced via immunoSEQ multiplex PCR; TCRdb's table is partial and in-frame only. The repertoire holds around 140,000 clones, with 76% as singletons. As for this clone: Its target is not known.

This chain joins TRBV7-2 and TRBJ2-5; 12 positions agree with TRBD2. Sample: PBMCs. The TCR sequence derives from a man in his forties in good health and CMV-seronegative. The CDR3 protein is CASSLLAGGQGETQYF. CDR3 coding DNA: TGTGCCAGCAGCTTACTAGCGGGGGGGCAAGGAGAGACCCAGTACTTC. The full variable domain, in which reference TRBV7-2 and TRBJ2-5 provide the parts outside the CDR3, is GAGVSQSPSNKVTEKGKDVELRCDPISGHTALYWYRQSLGQGLEFLIYFQGNSAPDKSGLPSDRFSAERTGGSVSTLTIQRTQQEDSAVYLCASSLLAGGQGETQYFGPGTRLLVL.